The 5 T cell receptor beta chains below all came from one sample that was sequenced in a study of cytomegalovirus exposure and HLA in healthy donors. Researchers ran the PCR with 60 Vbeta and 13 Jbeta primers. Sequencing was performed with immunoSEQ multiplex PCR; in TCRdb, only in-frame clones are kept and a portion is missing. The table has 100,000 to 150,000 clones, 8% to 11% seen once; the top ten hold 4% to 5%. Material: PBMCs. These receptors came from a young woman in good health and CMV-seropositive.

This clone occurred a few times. The CDR3: CASSRQFNQPQHF. As DNA, the CDR3 is TGTGCCAGCTCACGGCAGTTCAATCAGCCCCAGCATTTT. The J gene is TRBJ1-5, the V gene TRBV18; D unclear. Trimming took off 4 bases at V and 3 bases at J, with 7 bases between the two ends. This CDR3 is built from 13 residues. Germline V gives CDR1 KGHSH, CDR2 LQKENI.

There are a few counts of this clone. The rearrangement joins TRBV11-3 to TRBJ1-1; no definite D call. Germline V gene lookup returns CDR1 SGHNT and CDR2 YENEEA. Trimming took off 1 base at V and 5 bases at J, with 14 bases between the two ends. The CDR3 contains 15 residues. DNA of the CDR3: TGTGCCAGCAGCTTAGTGATGGGGAGTAGTACTGAAGCTTTCTTT. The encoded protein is CASSLVMGSSTEAFF.

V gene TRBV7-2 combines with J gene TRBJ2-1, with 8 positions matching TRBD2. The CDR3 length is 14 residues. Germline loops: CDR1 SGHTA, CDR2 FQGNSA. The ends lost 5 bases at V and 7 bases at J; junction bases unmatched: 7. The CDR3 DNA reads TGTGCCAGCAGCCCCCGGGAGGGGGGGAATGAGCAGTTCTTC. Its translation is CASSPREGGNEQFF.

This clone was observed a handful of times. CDR3 sequence (DNA): TGTGCCAGCAGTTGGCAGGGAGGAACTGAAGCTTTCTTT. It is translated as CASSWQGGTEAFF. The J gene is TRBJ1-1, the V gene TRBV28, with TRBD1 as a possible D gene (5 bases). Germline values: CDR1 MDHEN, CDR2 SYDVKM. The V end was cut by 4 bases, the J end by 5 bases, with 11 bases between. The CDR3 runs to 13 residues.

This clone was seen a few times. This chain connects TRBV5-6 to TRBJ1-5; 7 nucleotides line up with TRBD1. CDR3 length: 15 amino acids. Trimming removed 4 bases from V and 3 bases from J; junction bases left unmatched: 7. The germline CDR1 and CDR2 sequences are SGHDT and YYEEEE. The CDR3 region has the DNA TGTGCCAGCAGCGCTCAGGGGGAATTCAATCAGCCCCAGCATTTT. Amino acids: CASSAQGEFNQPQHF.